This entry concerns a single TCR beta chain. Germline CDR1 LNHDA, CDR2 SQIVND (reference sequence). CDR3 size: 12 residues. V dropped 0 bases and J dropped 8 bases, with 2 bases sitting between them. TCRdb keeps only in-frame clones here, not all; method: immunoSEQ multiplex PCR. The profile shows approximately 41,000 clones, around 85% of them singletons. The data originate from a study of blood T cell repertoires in COVID-19. The specimen sequenced was peripheral blood. The sequence derives from a man between 40 and 49 years old with active or convalescent COVID-19. The rearrangement links TRBV19 to TRBJ1-6; no definite D call. The CDR3 DNA reads as TGTGCCAGTAGTATAGACTATTCACCCCTCCACTTT. It yields the protein CASSIDYSPLHF.